These 20 T cell receptor beta chains originate from one sample sequenced in a study of blood T cell repertoires in COVID-19. TCRdb's table, derived via immunoSEQ multiplex PCR, lists solely in-frame clones and lacks some. The sample lists 7,500 to 10,000 clones, about 86% occurring once. Sequencing was performed on peripheral blood. The receptors here all came from a man aged 55 to 70 with acute or convalescent COVID-19.

This chain joins TRBV14 and TRBJ2-5; 7 nucleotides agree with TRBD1. Germline assignment: CDR1 SGHDN and CDR2 FVKESK. This CDR3 is 13 amino acids long. V lost 5 bases and J lost 4; bases outside the gene matches: 4. In DNA form, the CDR3 reads TGTGCCAGCAGCATCAGGGGGTTAGAGACCCAGTACTTC. It specifies CASSIRGLETQYF.

This clone was recorded only once. The chain combines TRBV14 with TRBJ2-4, with 9 nucleotides matching TRBD2. The V gene end was trimmed by 4 bases and the J gene end by 0 bases; junction bases not matched to a gene: 4. Germline values: CDR1 SGHDN, CDR2 FVKESK. The CDR3 runs 16 residues. CDR3 sequence reads: CASSRLADLAKNIQYF. In nucleotides, the CDR3 is TGTGCCAGCAGCCGACTAGCGGATTTAGCCAAAAACATTCAGTACTTC.

The J gene is TRBJ1-5, the V gene TRBV7-9; 10 nucleotides align to TRBD1. Germline V gives CDR1 SEHNR, CDR2 FQNEAQ (reference sequence). This CDR3 region has 15 residues. V dropped 3 bases and J dropped 4; count of bases not matched to a gene: 3. In nucleotides, the CDR3 is TGTGCCAGCAGCTTGGGGACAGGGGCAAATCAGCCCCAGCATTTT. Translating gives CASSLGTGANQPQHF. The variable domain in full, completed from reference TRBV7-9 and TRBJ1-5, reads DTGVSQNPRHKITKRGQNVTFRCDPISEHNRLYWYRQTLGQGPEFLTYFQNEAQLEKSRLLSDRFSAERPKGSFSTLEIQRTEQGDSAMYLCASSLGTGANQPQHFGDGTRLSIL.

A single count supports this clone. The chain has TRBV20-1 and TRBJ1-1, with D uncertain. CDR1 and CDR2 from the germline V gene are DFQATT and SNEGSKA (reference sequence). The CDR3 has 10 residues. The DNA of the CDR3 is TGCAGCGTAGTGAACACTGAAGCTTTCTTT. This codes for CSVVNTEAFF.

The gene calls are TRBV25-1 and TRBJ2-5; D is possibly TRBD2 (6 bases). CDR1 MGHDK and CDR2 SYGVNS come from the germline V gene. The V and J ends lost 3 bases and 5 bases respectively, with 13 bases between them. The CDR3 has 14 amino acids. CDR3 coding DNA: TGTGCCAGCAGTGACCAGGGACGGGGGGAGACCCAGTACTTC. This gives the protein CASSDQGRGETQYF.

This clone was detected a few times. This chain joins TRBV5-1 and TRBJ2-1; 9 nucleotides match TRBD2. Losses at the gene ends were 2 bases for V and 8 bases for J; bases not matched to a gene: 11. The CDR3 is 16 residues long. Germline values: CDR1 SGHRS, CDR2 YFSETQ. The CDR3 reads CASSLVAGEPIYEQFF. The CDR3 DNA reads TGCGCCAGCAGCTTAGTAGCGGGAGAGCCTATCTATGAGCAGTTCTTC.

The chain uses TRBV6-6 and TRBJ2-1; D may be TRBD2 (7 bases). The CDR3 spans 13 residues. Trimming left V 5 bases short and J 10 bases short, with 15 bases between. The germline V gene encodes CDR1 MNHNY and CDR2 SVGAGI (reference sequence). CDR3 bases: TGTGCCAGCAGTCTAAGGGGGGGTATGGAGCAGTTCTTC. Amino acids: CASSLRGGMEQFF.

The rearrangement joins TRBV19 to TRBJ2-3; 7 nucleotides agree with TRBD2. The CDR3 totals 14 residues. After removal of 4 bases from V and 5 bases from J, the junction contained 6 bases not matched to a gene. CDR1 and CDR2 from the germline V gene are LNHDA and SQIVND (reference sequence). CDR3 nucleotide sequence: TGTGCCAGTAGTAACCAGCGGGGTGGAGATACGCAGTATTTT. This sequence encodes CASSNQRGGDTQYF.

The rearrangement uses TRBV29-1 and TRBJ2-6; no reliable D call. Germline CDR1 is SQVTM and CDR2 is ANQGSEA. The V gene lost 2 bases and the J gene lost 3 bases, with 11 bases spanning the gap. The CDR3 sequence is 15 residues long. CDR3 sequence (DNA): TGCAGCGTTGAACCTGTGGAGTATGGGGCCAACGTCCTGACTTTC. This encodes CSVEPVEYGANVLTF.

CDR3 loop: CASSLTGLLAGGPDTQYF. In DNA form, the CDR3 reads TGTGCCAGCAGCTTAACGGGCCTGCTAGCGGGGGGACCAGATACGCAGTATTTT. The chain couples TRBV7-2 to TRBJ2-3; the match to TRBD2 covers 11 bases. Germline CDR1 SGHTA, CDR2 FQGNSA. V shed 2 bases, J shed 4 bases, and the junction held 11 bases outside the gene matches. The CDR3 is 18 amino acids.

V usage is TRBV4-3 and J usage is TRBJ1-4; 7 bases map to TRBD1. The CDR3 is made up of 17 amino acids. With V trimmed by 0 bases and J by 8 bases, 12 bases remained unmatched. Germline loops: CDR1 LGHNA, CDR2 YSLEER. CDR3 loop: CASSQEVGGTESEKLFF. The CDR3 bases are TGCGCCAGCAGCCAAGAGGTCGGCGGGACAGAAAGCGAAAAACTGTTTTTT.

This chain uses TRBV2 with TRBJ1-2; D perhaps matches TRBD1 (5 bases). Germline values: CDR1 SNHLY, CDR2 FYNNEI. The CDR3 spans 15 residues. V lost 0 bases and J 0 bases, leaving 8 bases between the germline ends. This CDR3 reads CASSEAWTTNYGYTF. The CDR3 nucleotides read TGTGCCAGCAGTGAAGCCTGGACAACTAACTATGGCTACACCTTC.

The genes are TRBV6-5 and TRBJ1-1; TRBD1 might be the D (5 bases). In germline, CDR1 is MNHEY, CDR2 SVGAGI. V was cut by 8 bases and J by 5 bases, with 21 bases left in between. The CDR3 spans 15 residues. CDR3 sequence (DNA): TGTGCCAGCCTAGAGTACCCGGCAAAGGGGACTGAAGCTTTCTTT. Its protein is CASLEYPAKGTEAFF.

The V call is TRBV7-9, the J call TRBJ2-2; 7 nucleotides agree with TRBD2. The germline CDR1 and CDR2 sequences are SEHNR and FQNEAQ (reference sequence). The V segment lost 5 bases and the J segment 4 bases; nucleotides outside the gene matches: 10. This CDR3 is 16 amino acids long. The CDR3 here is CASSVHGGSGTGELFF. Here the CDR3 DNA reads TGTGCCAGCAGCGTACACGGGGGGTCGGGCACCGGGGAGCTGTTTTTT.

The CDR3 coding sequence is TGTGCCAGCAGCTTAGAGATCACTAGCGGCATACAAGAGACCCAGTACTTC. Protein sequence: CASSLEITSGIQETQYF. The rearrangement joins TRBV11-3 to TRBJ2-5, with 8 bases matching TRBD2. Per the germline V gene, CDR1 is SGHNT and CDR2 is YENEEA. Unmatched junction bases numbered 8, after V lost 0 bases and J lost 2 bases. This CDR3 comprises 17 residues.

CDR3 sequence: CASSLEQVGYTF. CDR3 sequence (DNA): TGCGCCAGCAGCTTGGAACAGGTTGGCTACACCTTC. The V and J genes are TRBV5-1 and TRBJ1-2; D is perhaps TRBD1 (5 bases). The V and J ends lost 0 bases and 7 bases respectively, with 7 bases between them. The CDR3 length is 12 residues. Germline CDR1 is SGHRS and CDR2 is YFSETQ.

The chain links TRBV11-2 to TRBJ2-7; D is perhaps TRBD1 (6 bases). Germline CDR1 is SGHAT and CDR2 is FQNNGV. The CDR3 consists of 14 residues. V lost 2 bases and J lost 4, with 12 bases in between. CDR3 residues: CASSLKTGEYEQYF. The CDR3 nucleotides read TGTGCCAGCAGCTTAAAGACAGGTGAATACGAGCAGTACTTC.

This clone was seen a few times. The V gene is TRBV11-2, the J gene TRBJ2-1, with 8 nucleotides matching TRBD2. V was clipped by 3 bases and J by 5 bases; unmatched bases: 3. Germline V gene sequence: CDR1 SGHAT, CDR2 FQNNGV. The CDR3 consists of 14 residues. The CDR3 sequence: CASSFPGLDNEQFF. The DNA for the CDR3 is TGTGCCAGCAGCTTCCCGGGACTAGACAATGAGCAGTTCTTC.

The chain employs TRBV7-9 and TRBJ1-1; D possibly corresponds to TRBD1 (5 bases). The CDR3 loop spans 16 amino acids. V gave up 0 bases and J gave up 2 bases, with 13 bases separating them. Germline-derived CDR1 and CDR2 are SEHNR and FQNEAQ (reference sequence). CDR3 region: CASSLAGGRANTEAFF. The CDR3 bases are TGTGCCAGCAGCTTAGCCGGGGGGAGGGCAAACACTGAAGCTTTCTTT.

The chain couples TRBV6-5 to TRBJ1-6; 8 nucleotides align to TRBD1. V was pared by 3 bases and J by 10 bases, with 5 bases of the junction left unmatched. The CDR3 runs 14 residues. CDR1 is MNHEY, CDR2 SVGAGI, per germline. The chain's CDR3 is CASSYGQGGSPLHF. The CDR3 coding sequence is TGTGCCAGCAGTTATGGACAGGGAGGATCACCCCTCCACTTT.